This TCR beta chain originates from a study of blood T cell repertoires in COVID-19. As for the study in general: Italy, Spain and the United States were the sources of the convalescent and acute COVID-19 samples. PBMCs, B-cell-depleted T cells, or T cells provided the cDNA or gDNA that made up the material.

For this clone: Other DNA sequences in this specimen translate into the identical CDR3.

Trimming removed 4 bases from V and 3 bases from J; junction bases left unmatched: 4. The CDR3 runs to 14 residues. Germline V gives CDR1 SGHRS, CDR2 YFSETQ. Data came from immunoSEQ multiplex PCR; TCRdb stores just in-frame clones and leaves some out. The repertoire includes around 220,000 clones, 84% of them detected once, and about 7.8% sits in the top ten. Sequenced input: peripheral blood. V and J are TRBV5-1 and TRBJ1-5, with 7 bases identical to TRBD1. The source is a woman aged 80 or older with COVID-19, enrolled during active disease. Here the CDR3 reads CASSPGTANQPQHF. Written as DNA, the CDR3 is TGCGCCAGCAGCCCAGGGACAGCCAATCAGCCCCAGCATTTT.